The source of this T cell receptor beta chain is a study of control samples from healthy donors and cancer patients. This CDR3 has 13 amino acids. Germline V CDR1 and CDR2: GTSNPN, SVGIG (reference sequence). V lost 4 bases and J lost 5, with 11 bases in between. Sequencing used immunoSEQ multiplex PCR; TCRdb keeps in-frame clones, though not all of them. The table lists 50,000 or so clones, about 96% of them singletons. Sequencing was performed on blood. This TCR was sampled from a woman in her late teens or twenties in good health. V gene TRBV30 combines with J gene TRBJ1-4; D is uncertain. The DNA for the CDR3 is TGTGCCTGGACTAGACGGTTAAATGAAAAACTGTTTTTT. Translating it yields CAWTRRLNEKLFF.